The 31 T cell receptor beta chains listed next were all sequenced from one sample in a study of cytomegalovirus exposure and HLA in healthy donors. Researchers ran the PCR with 60 Vbeta and 13 Jbeta primers. Here immunoSEQ multiplex PCR was the method, and the copy in TCRdb shows in-frame clones only, minus some. The data hold fewer than 150,000 clones, with 80% observed a single time. Sequenced: PBMCs. The receptors originated from a male donor in good health and CMV-seronegative.

The V call is TRBV4-3, the J call TRBJ1-1; tentative D call: TRBD1 (5 bases). Germline V gene sequence: CDR1 LGHNA, CDR2 YSLEER. Trimming left V 4 bases short and J 1 base short, with 16 bases between. There are 16 residues in the CDR3. The CDR3 nucleotides are TGCGCCAGCAGCCCCGGCGGGGGGTACCCGAACACTGAAGCTTTCTTT. Protein: CASSPGGGYPNTEAFF.

V gene TRBV10-3 combines with J gene TRBJ1-3; 7 nucleotides line up with TRBD1. Germline V gene data show CDR1 as ENHRY and CDR2 as SYGVKD. The CDR3 loop spans 18 amino acids. J lost 5 bases, V lost 2 bases, and 15 bases had no gene match. The CDR3 nucleotides are TGTGCCATCAGTGAGGGGTCCCCGACAGGGACTCTGAGAAACACCATATATTTT. Its translation: CAISEGSPTGTLRNTIYF.

The J gene is TRBJ1-3, the V gene TRBV6-6, with D unresolved. The germline V gene encodes CDR1 MNHNY and CDR2 SVGAGI (reference sequence). V was cut by 6 bases and J by 8 bases, with 11 bases left in between. The CDR3 runs to 12 residues. The CDR3 nucleotides are TGTGCCAGCAGGACGGGATCAGACACCATATATTTT. It is translated as CASRTGSDTIYF.

The gene calls are TRBV5-1 and TRBJ2-3; TRBD2 aligns across 7 bases. Germline-derived CDR1 and CDR2 are SGHRS and YFSETQ. The CDR3 has 13 amino acids. After removal of 7 bases from V and 1 base from J, the junction contained 3 bases not matched to a gene. The CDR3 bases are TGCGCCAGCGCCCGGGGGGGCACAGATACGCAGTATTTT. Its protein is CASARGGTDTQYF.

This clone was observed a single time. The V and J genes are TRBV5-6 and TRBJ2-7, with 7 nucleotides matching TRBD1. This CDR3 is 13 amino acids long. Per germline, CDR1 SGHDT and CDR2 YYEEEE. J was trimmed by 6 bases and V by 4 bases; bases with no gene match: 7. CDR3 bases: TGTGCCAGCAGCCATAAGACAGGGCCCGAGCAGTACTTC. Residues: CASSHKTGPEQYF. The entire variable domain, with the rest obtained from reference TRBV5-6 and TRBJ2-7, is as follows: DAGVTQSPTHLIKTRGQQVTLRCSPKSGHDTVSWYQQALGQGPQFIFQYYEEEERQRGNFPDRFSGHQFPNYSSELNVNALLLGDSALYLCASSHKTGPEQYFGPGTRLTVT.

V and J are TRBV7-2 and TRBJ1-2; D ambiguous. V was pared by 2 bases and J by 7 bases, with 8 bases between. Germline V lookup: CDR1 SGHTA, CDR2 FQGNSA. This CDR3 contains 12 residues. CDR3 protein: CASSLNRVGYTF. CDR3 in DNA: TGTGCCAGCAGCTTAAATCGCGTTGGCTACACCTTC.

The chain links TRBV7-2 to TRBJ1-3; D might be TRBD1 (5 bases). Germline assignment: CDR1 SGHTA and CDR2 FQGNSA. V dropped 1 base and J dropped 3 bases, with 7 bases sitting between them. The CDR3 covers 14 residues. CDR3 loop: CASSLVGDGNTIYF. In DNA, the CDR3 is TGTGCCAGCAGCTTAGTAGGGGATGGAAACACCATATATTTT.

The CDR3 nucleotides read TGTGCCAGCAGCCACGGAGGGGAGCAGTTCTTC. Protein sequence: CASSHGGEQFF. This chain joins TRBV11-3 and TRBJ2-1; weak D call: TRBD2 (6 bases). Trimming took 5 bases from V and 10 from J, leaving 9 bases between them. In germline, CDR1 is SGHNT, CDR2 YENEEA. The CDR3 totals 11 residues.

This clone was seen only a few times. The chain employs TRBV19 and TRBJ2-5, with 8 bases identical to TRBD1. With V trimmed by 8 bases and J by 4 bases, 9 bases remained unmatched. Germline V lookup: CDR1 LNHDA, CDR2 SQIVND (reference sequence). The CDR3 is 14 amino acids. The CDR3, as DNA: TGTGCCAGTCGGACAGGGCGAGGGCTAGAGACCCAGTACTTC. It specifies CASRTGRGLETQYF.

This clone was picked up one time. This chain links TRBV7-2 with TRBJ1-2; possible D gene TRBD1, 5 bases. Germline V gene sequence: CDR1 SGHTA, CDR2 FQGNSA. V was clipped by 1 base and J by 4 bases, with 10 bases between them. The CDR3 consists of 14 residues. The CDR3 coding sequence is TGTGCCAGCAGCTTAGTAGGGGTTACCTATGGCTACACCTTC. Protein: CASSLVGVTYGYTF.

CDR3 region: CASSLQGFSQETQYF. CDR3 in DNA: TGTGCCAGCAGCTTACAGGGGTTTAGCCAAGAGACCCAGTACTTC. This chain joins TRBV11-1 and TRBJ2-5; tentative D call: TRBD1 (6 bases). This CDR3 is 15 amino acids long. CDR1 is SGHAT, CDR2 FQDESV, per germline (reference sequence). V was clipped by 2 bases and J by 1 base, with 11 bases between them.

The gene calls are TRBV18 and TRBJ1-1, with D possibly TRBD1 on 5 matching bases. The CDR3 consists of 17 residues. CDR1 is KGHSH, CDR2 LQKENI, per germline. V was cut by 6 bases and J by 9 bases, with 29 bases left in between. The CDR3 DNA is TGTGCCAGCTCGCCGACGGGGGACTCAGGGACCGCGGGGAAAGCTTTCTTT. Encoded protein: CASSPTGDSGTAGKAFF.

This sequence joins TRBV7-9 and TRBJ2-5, with a possible D match to TRBD1 (5 bases). There are 13 residues in the CDR3. The V end was cut by 5 bases, the J end by 0 bases, with 7 bases between. From germline, CDR1 is SEHNR and CDR2 FQNEAQ (reference sequence). The chain's CDR3 is CASSRQNQETQYF. The CDR3 region has the DNA TGTGCCAGCAGCCGACAGAACCAAGAGACCCAGTACTTC.

This rearrangement joins TRBV5-1 to TRBJ1-1, with D perhaps TRBD1 (5 bases). Germline V lookup: CDR1 SGHRS, CDR2 YFSETQ. The ends were cut back, 0 bases at V and 0 bases at J, with 15 bases in the middle. The CDR3 is made up of 17 amino acids. CDR3 nucleotide sequence: TGCGCCAGCAGCTTGGCCCCCGGGCGGGGGTTGAACACTGAAGCTTTCTTT. Amino acid sequence: CASSLAPGRGLNTEAFF.

The V gene is TRBV5-1, the J gene TRBJ2-5, with 10 bases lining up with TRBD2. The CDR3 extends over 16 amino acids. The germline gives CDR1 SGHRS, CDR2 YFSETQ. V shed 0 bases and J 5 bases; nucleotides not matched to a gene: 7. The CDR3 loop is CASSLGDLAGAETQYF. The CDR3 bases are TGCGCCAGCAGCTTGGGAGACCTAGCGGGGGCGGAGACCCAGTACTTC.

This clone was observed once. The chain employs TRBV7-2 and TRBJ1-2, with 10 bases aligning to TRBD1. V lost 5 bases to trimming and J lost 8 bases; unmatched junction nucleotides: 11. The germline V gene encodes CDR1 SGHTA and CDR2 FQGNSA. The CDR3 has 15 residues. The CDR3 region is CASSPRTGGLSGYTF. In DNA form, the CDR3 reads TGTGCCAGCAGCCCCCGGACAGGGGGGTTAAGCGGCTACACCTTC.

This rearrangement joins TRBV27 to TRBJ2-3, with 12 bases identical to TRBD1. V dropped 5 bases and J dropped 4; count of bases not matched to a gene: 4. This CDR3 region has 15 residues. Per the germline V gene, CDR1 is MNHEY and CDR2 is SMNVEV (reference sequence). The CDR3 nucleotides are TGTGCCAGCAGTGTTGGGACAGGGGGCTCAGATACGCAGTATTTT. Amino acid sequence: CASSVGTGGSDTQYF.

The chain carries TRBV27 and TRBJ1-3; D unresolved. Trimming shortened V by 5 bases and J by 0 bases, and 8 bases separated the two germline ends. Germline-derived CDR1 and CDR2 are MNHEY and SMNVEV (reference sequence). The CDR3 is 14 residues long. The CDR3, as DNA: TGTGCCAGCAGTCGTGGCGGCTCTGGAAACACCATATATTTT. Protein: CASSRGGSGNTIYF.

The J gene is TRBJ1-6, the V gene TRBV30; D not resolved. Trimming took 1 base from V and 0 from J, leaving 4 bases between them. The CDR3 runs to 14 residues. The V gene's germline CDR1 is GTSNPN and CDR2 SVGIG (reference sequence). The CDR3 spells CAWSGVSYNSPLHF. The CDR3, as DNA: TGTGCCTGGAGTGGAGTCTCCTATAATTCACCCCTCCACTTT.

The chain uses TRBV5-8 and TRBJ1-5; D uncertain. Germline V gives CDR1 SGHTS, CDR2 YDEGEE. V was trimmed by 2 bases and J by 6 bases, leaving 6 bases between them. This CDR3 region has 12 residues. CDR3 sequence (DNA): TGTGCCAGCAGCTTCAGTGGTCAGCCCCAGCATTTT. It is translated as CASSFSGQPQHF.

This clone was recorded once. The genes are TRBV7-2 and TRBJ2-2; D is ambiguous. Germline V lookup: CDR1 SGHTA, CDR2 FQGNSA. CDR3 length: 14 amino acids. V lost 0 bases and J 4 bases, leaving 6 bases between the germline ends. The CDR3: CASSLAQATGELFF. In nucleotides, the CDR3 is TGTGCCAGCAGCTTAGCTCAGGCCACCGGGGAGCTGTTTTTT.

V gene TRBV28 combines with J gene TRBJ1-6; possible D gene TRBD1, 5 bases. V gave up 5 bases and J gave up 7 bases, with 18 bases separating them. Per the germline V gene, CDR1 is MDHEN and CDR2 is SYDVKM. This CDR3 comprises 16 residues. The CDR3 region is CASSRPPRARNSPLHF. In DNA form, the CDR3 reads TGTGCCAGCAGTCGACCCCCCAGGGCCAGGAATTCACCCCTCCACTTT. The full variable domain, in which reference TRBV28 and TRBJ1-6 provide the parts outside the CDR3, is DVKVTQSSRYLVKRTGEKVFLECVQDMDHENMFWYRQDPGLGLRLIYFSYDVKMKEKGDIPEGYSVSREKKERFSLILESASTNQTSMYLCASSRPPRARNSPLHFGNGTRLTVT.

For the CDR3, the DNA is TGCGCCAGCAGCCAAGGGGCGGGGGGTGGATCGGAGACCCAGTACTTC. Amino acids: CASSQGAGGGSETQYF. This rearrangement joins TRBV4-1 to TRBJ2-5, with 8 bases identical to TRBD2. With 1 base clipped from V and 5 bases from J, the junction kept 9 bases outside the gene matches. The length of the CDR3 is 16 residues. The germline V gene encodes CDR1 MGHRA and CDR2 YSYEKL.

This chain links TRBV7-2 with TRBJ1-1; D perhaps matches TRBD1 (6 bases). Trimming removed 7 bases from V and 5 bases from J, with 14 bases in between. Germline V CDR1 and CDR2: SGHTA, FQGNSA. This CDR3 region has 13 residues. CDR3 loop: CASKLERGTEAFF. CDR3 nucleotides: TGTGCCAGCAAACTCGAAAGGGGGACTGAAGCTTTCTTT.

V gene TRBV27 combines with J gene TRBJ2-3, with 7 bases identical to TRBD1. V gave up 3 bases and J gave up 5 bases; unmatched junction bases: 8. Germline CDR1 reads MNHEY; CDR2 reads SMNVEV (reference sequence). This CDR3 is built from 15 residues. The CDR3 region is CASSFTGQHKDTQYF. The CDR3 DNA reads as TGTGCCAGCAGTTTCACGGGACAGCATAAAGATACGCAGTATTTT.

The V and J genes are TRBV7-2 and TRBJ1-5; D is perhaps TRBD1 (6 bases). Germline lookup yields CDR1 SGHTA and CDR2 FQGNSA. There are 14 residues in the CDR3. V lost 5 bases and J 7 bases, leaving 15 bases between the germline ends. The CDR3: CASSAQGEGQPQHF. DNA of the CDR3: TGTGCCAGCAGCGCACAGGGAGAGGGACAGCCCCAGCATTTT.

The chain recombines TRBV29-1 with TRBJ2-7; TRBD2 is a possible D gene (6 bases). Germline assignment: CDR1 SQVTM and CDR2 ANQGSEA. Trimming shortened V by 7 bases and J by 1 base, and 11 bases separated the two germline ends. This CDR3 region has 12 residues. DNA of the CDR3: TGCAGCGCAGGGAGGAGATCCTACGAGCAGTACTTC. Encoded protein: CSAGRRSYEQYF.

This chain links TRBV30 with TRBJ2-6; 8 positions match TRBD2. The J segment lost 4 bases and the V segment lost 7 bases, leaving 9 bases of the junction unmatched. The CDR3 runs 15 residues. Germline loops: CDR1 GTSNPN, CDR2 SVGIG (reference sequence). The CDR3 is CASTGGATGANVLTF. DNA for the CDR3: TGTGCCTCAACCGGGGGGGCGACAGGGGCCAACGTCCTGACTTTC.

This clone was detected only once. The genes are TRBV11-2 and TRBJ2-7; weak D call: TRBD1 (5 bases). V lost 4 bases and J 6 bases, leaving 10 bases between the germline ends. The CDR3 consists of 12 residues. Germline loops: CDR1 SGHAT, CDR2 FQNNGV. For the CDR3, the DNA is TGTGCCAGCAGCTCTTCTAGGGGCGAGCAGTACTTC. Its translation: CASSSSRGEQYF.

The chain recombines TRBV7-2 with TRBJ2-6, with D maybe TRBD1 (6 bases). Germline V CDR1 and CDR2: SGHTA, FQGNSA. The CDR3 is 15 residues long. V was clipped by 4 bases and J by 0 bases, with 7 bases between them. The CDR3 is CASSSGVSGANVLTF. The CDR3 DNA is TGTGCCAGCAGCTCAGGGGTCTCTGGGGCCAACGTCCTGACTTTC.

CDR3 protein: CASMGTGGTDTQYF. The CDR3 nucleotides are TGTGCCAGCATGGGGACAGGAGGCACAGATACGCAGTATTTT. The chain has TRBV27 and TRBJ2-3; 8 bases are shared with TRBD1. The length of the CDR3 is 14 residues. Germline CDR1 and CDR2: MNHEY and SMNVEV (reference sequence). V lost 7 bases to trimming and J lost 1 base; unmatched junction nucleotides: 4.